This is a list of T cell receptor beta chains from one sample in a study of cytomegalovirus exposure and HLA in healthy donors. Assay: immunoSEQ multiplex PCR; the TCRdb copy retains only in-frame clones and omits some. The table lists around 120,000 clones, 9% to 10% of them singletons. The sample was PBMCs. These receptors were collected from a man younger than 40 in good health and CMV-seronegative. The CDR3 runs from the conserved cysteine through the conserved F or W. D genes are given only for firm matches. Size tells how often a clone was seen (once, few, many) or the class of an expanded clone, and some rows leave it out.

CDR3nt: TGTGCCAGTAGGAGGCAGGGGAGCAATCAGCCCCAGCATTTT; CDR3aa: CASRRQGSNQPQHF; d_gene: NA; v_gene: TRBV19; j_gene: TRBJ1-5; abundance: few
CDR3nt: TGTGCCAGTAGTCCCCGGGAGGGAGAAGGCGGGGAGCTGTTTTTT; CDR3aa: CASSPREGEGGELFF; d_gene: TRBD2; v_gene: TRBV19; j_gene: TRBJ2-2; abundance: NA
CDR3nt: TGTGCCAGTAGTATAGATCGACAGGGTAGGGCTAATGAAAAACTGTTTTTT; CDR3aa: CASSIDRQGRANEKLFF; d_gene: TRBD1; v_gene: TRBV19; j_gene: TRBJ1-4; abundance: NA
CDR3nt: TGTGCCAGCAGCTTAGCAGTCCGACAGGGAAGCTCGGGTGGCTACACCTTC; CDR3aa: CASSLAVRQGSSGGYTF; d_gene: TRBD1; v_gene: TRBV7-2; j_gene: TRBJ1-2; abundance: NA
CDR3nt: TGTGCCAGCAGCCCCGGGACTGGGGAGACCCAGTACTTC; CDR3aa: CASSPGTGETQYF; d_gene: NA; v_gene: TRBV11-3; j_gene: TRBJ2-5; abundance: NA
CDR3nt: TGTGCCAGCAGTGAAGAAGGGACAGGGGGCTACGAGCAGTACTTC; CDR3aa: CASSEEGTGGYEQYF; d_gene: TRBD1; v_gene: TRBV6-1; j_gene: TRBJ2-7; abundance: NA
CDR3nt: TGTGCCAGCAGCTTGAACTCAGGCTGGGACGAGCAGTACTTC; CDR3aa: CASSLNSGWDEQYF; d_gene: NA; v_gene: TRBV5-6; j_gene: TRBJ2-7; abundance: few
CDR3nt: TGTGCCAGCAGCCTCGGGACAGCCCACGACTATGGCTACACCTTC; CDR3aa: CASSLGTAHDYGYTF; d_gene: TRBD1; v_gene: TRBV5-8; j_gene: TRBJ1-2; abundance: few
CDR3nt: TGTGCCAGCAGCCATCGAGCGGGGGGGACCTACGAGCAGTACTTC; CDR3aa: CASSHRAGGTYEQYF; d_gene: TRBD2; v_gene: TRBV14; j_gene: TRBJ2-7; abundance: NA
CDR3nt: TGTGCCAGTAGGGGACAGGGGATGGGTGAAGCTTTCTTT; CDR3aa: CASRGQGMGEAFF; d_gene: TRBD1; v_gene: TRBV19; j_gene: TRBJ1-1; abundance: few
CDR3nt: TGTGCCAGCATCGTGGGAGGAACAGGCGCTGAAGCTTTCTTT; CDR3aa: CASIVGGTGAEAFF; d_gene: NA; v_gene: TRBV28; j_gene: TRBJ1-1; abundance: NA
CDR3nt: TGTGCCAGCAGCTTGGGAGATCCTTATAGTCTCGAGCAGTACTTC; CDR3aa: CASSLGDPYSLEQYF; d_gene: NA; v_gene: TRBV5-4; j_gene: TRBJ2-7; abundance: few
CDR3nt: TGTGCCACCGAACCCACAGGGAGGAACACTGAAGCTTTCTTT; CDR3aa: CATEPTGRNTEAFF; d_gene: NA; v_gene: TRBV10-3; j_gene: TRBJ1-1; abundance: few
CDR3nt: TGTGCCAGCAGTGAAGCTAGCGGGAGCTCCTACGAGCAGTACTTC; CDR3aa: CASSEASGSSYEQYF; d_gene: TRBD2; v_gene: TRBV6-1; j_gene: TRBJ2-7; abundance: few
CDR3nt: TGTGCCAGCAGAAAAGGGACAGGGGGGGCTGAAGCTTTCTTT; CDR3aa: CASRKGTGGAEAFF; d_gene: TRBD1; v_gene: TRBV9; j_gene: TRBJ1-1; abundance: NA
CDR3nt: TGTGCCAGCAGCACGACAGGAACCAATGAGCAGTTCTTC; CDR3aa: CASSTTGTNEQFF; d_gene: NA; v_gene: TRBV5-4; j_gene: TRBJ2-1; abundance: few
CDR3nt: TGTGCCAGTACTGATAGCGGGAGATCCACCGGGGAGCTGTTTTTT; CDR3aa: CASTDSGRSTGELFF; d_gene: TRBD2; v_gene: TRBV19; j_gene: TRBJ2-2; abundance: NA
CDR3nt: TGTGCCAGCAGCACAACAGGGGACGAGCAGTACTTC; CDR3aa: CASSTTGDEQYF; d_gene: TRBD1; v_gene: TRBV9; j_gene: TRBJ2-7; abundance: NA
CDR3nt: TGTGCCAGCAGTGAAACGGGAGCGGGAGTAGGAGAGACCCAGTACTTC; CDR3aa: CASSETGAGVGETQYF; d_gene: TRBD2; v_gene: TRBV2; j_gene: TRBJ2-5; abundance: NA
CDR3nt: TGTGCCAGCTCCGGCGACATTTCGGCGACTCAGCCCCAGCATTTT; CDR3aa: CASSGDISATQPQHF; d_gene: NA; v_gene: TRBV2; j_gene: TRBJ1-5; abundance: few
CDR3nt: TGTGCCAGCAGTTTTGAGGGTCCCGGGGAGCTGTTTTTT; CDR3aa: CASSFEGPGELFF; d_gene: NA; v_gene: TRBV28; j_gene: TRBJ2-2; abundance: few
CDR3nt: TGCGCCAGCAGCCAAGAACTAGCGGGGGCCCCGAACACCGGGGAGCTGTTTTTT; CDR3aa: CASSQELAGAPNTGELFF; d_gene: TRBD2; v_gene: TRBV4-3; j_gene: TRBJ2-2; abundance: many
CDR3nt: TGTGCCAGCAGTTACTATCGCGGGGATCAGCCCCAGCATTTT; CDR3aa: CASSYYRGDQPQHF; d_gene: NA; v_gene: TRBV6-6; j_gene: TRBJ1-5; abundance: NA
CDR3nt: TGTGCCAGCAGGGGGGGACAGTTGAACACTGAAGCTTTCTTT; CDR3aa: CASRGGQLNTEAFF; d_gene: TRBD1; v_gene: TRBV2; j_gene: TRBJ1-1; abundance: NA
CDR3nt: TGTGCCAGCAGCTTAACAGGGCATGCAACTAATGAAAAACTGTTTTTT; CDR3aa: CASSLTGHATNEKLFF; d_gene: NA; v_gene: TRBV7-2; j_gene: TRBJ1-4; abundance: NA
CDR3nt: TGTGCCACCGTCGGAGGGGTCACGGGGGAGCAGTACTTC; CDR3aa: CATVGGVTGEQYF; d_gene: NA; v_gene: TRBV15; j_gene: TRBJ2-7; abundance: NA
CDR3nt: TGTGCCAGCAGCTTACCCTGGGCTAGCGGGGGGAGTAGCACAGATACGCAGTATTTT; CDR3aa: CASSLPWASGGSSTDTQYF; d_gene: TRBD2; v_gene: TRBV7-2; j_gene: TRBJ2-3; abundance: NA
CDR3nt: TGTGCCAGCAGTTTATTCCGTTATAGCACAGATACGCAGTATTTT; CDR3aa: CASSLFRYSTDTQYF; d_gene: NA; v_gene: TRBV27; j_gene: TRBJ2-3; abundance: few
CDR3nt: TGTGCCACCAGCAGAGAAGGGGGACAGCCCCAGCATTTT; CDR3aa: CATSREGGQPQHF; d_gene: NA; v_gene: TRBV15; j_gene: TRBJ1-5; abundance: NA
CDR3nt: TGTGCCAGCAGCTTGGCCGGGACAGGGGGCTATGGCTACACCTTC; CDR3aa: CASSLAGTGGYGYTF; d_gene: TRBD1; v_gene: TRBV5-5; j_gene: TRBJ1-2; abundance: few
CDR3nt: TGTGCCAGCAGTTACGAAGGACAGGCCACAGATACGCAGTATTTT; CDR3aa: CASSYEGQATDTQYF; d_gene: TRBD1; v_gene: TRBV6-5; j_gene: TRBJ2-3; abundance: NA
CDR3nt: TGCGCCAGCAGCCAAGATCGGGGGGCGCTTGGCACTGAAGCTTTCTTT; CDR3aa: CASSQDRGALGTEAFF; d_gene: NA; v_gene: TRBV4-3; j_gene: TRBJ1-1; abundance: once
CDR3nt: TGCGCCAGCAGCCAAGCGGAGACAGTAAGGGAGCAGTACTTC; CDR3aa: CASSQAETVREQYF; d_gene: NA; v_gene: TRBV4-1; j_gene: TRBJ2-7; abundance: few
CDR3nt: TGTGCCAGCAGCGTAGCTACGAAGTGGGGGCTCGGCACAGATACGCAGTATTTT; CDR3aa: CASSVATKWGLGTDTQYF; d_gene: NA; v_gene: TRBV9; j_gene: TRBJ2-3; abundance: few
CDR3nt: TGTGCCAGCAGCCCAGGTGGTTACTCCTACAATGAGCAGTTCTTC; CDR3aa: CASSPGGYSYNEQFF; d_gene: NA; v_gene: TRBV5-4; j_gene: TRBJ2-1; abundance: few
CDR3nt: TGTGCCAGCAGCGCCGACAGGGGAAGCAATCAGCCCCAGCATTTT; CDR3aa: CASSADRGSNQPQHF; d_gene: TRBD1; v_gene: TRBV5-6; j_gene: TRBJ1-5; abundance: NA
CDR3nt: TGTGCTAGTGGTTTGGCCCCAGGGGAGAGCAGCAATCAGCCCCAGCATTTT; CDR3aa: CASGLAPGESSNQPQHF; d_gene: NA; v_gene: TRBV12-5; j_gene: TRBJ1-5; abundance: few
CDR3nt: TGTGCCAGCAGCTCGCCGACAGGAGTGAACACTGAAACTTTCTTT; CDR3aa: CASSSPTGVNTETFF; d_gene: NA; v_gene: TRBV11-2; j_gene: TRBJ1-1; abundance: few
CDR3nt: TGTGCCAGCAGCGTAGATCGTCCCCCCTACAATGAGCAGTTCTTC; CDR3aa: CASSVDRPPYNEQFF; d_gene: NA; v_gene: TRBV9; j_gene: TRBJ2-1; abundance: few
CDR3nt: TGCGCCAGCAGCCAAGGTGACCCAGGGGGGGAGACCCAGTACTTC; CDR3aa: CASSQGDPGGETQYF; d_gene: NA; v_gene: TRBV4-1; j_gene: TRBJ2-5; abundance: few
CDR3nt: TGCGCCAGCAGCCTGGGACAGGGGGCCAGCTCGGAAAAACTGTTTTTT; CDR3aa: CASSLGQGASSEKLFF; d_gene: TRBD1; v_gene: TRBV5-1; j_gene: TRBJ1-4; abundance: NA
CDR3nt: TGTGCCTGGAGTCCCGGGACTAGCGGCAATGAGCAGTTCTTC; CDR3aa: CAWSPGTSGNEQFF; d_gene: TRBD2; v_gene: TRBV30; j_gene: TRBJ2-1; abundance: NA
CDR3nt: TGCGCCAGCAGCCCTTGGACAGGGGGACGGGCTAATGAAAAACTGTTTTTT; CDR3aa: CASSPWTGGRANEKLFF; d_gene: TRBD1; v_gene: TRBV4-1; j_gene: TRBJ1-4; abundance: few
CDR3nt: TGCGCCAGCAGCCAAGACCCACCACCCCAGGGCGGGGCACCATATTTT; CDR3aa: CASSQDPPPQGGAPYF; d_gene: NA; v_gene: TRBV4-3; j_gene: TRBJ2-3; abundance: NA
CDR3nt: TGTGCCAGCAGCTTTGGACAGGGGAGGGCCTACGAGCAGTACTTC; CDR3aa: CASSFGQGRAYEQYF; d_gene: TRBD1; v_gene: TRBV11-2; j_gene: TRBJ2-7; abundance: few
CDR3nt: TGTGCCAGCAGACCCCGAGGACTAGCGGGGTACAATGAGCAGTTCTTC; CDR3aa: CASRPRGLAGYNEQFF; d_gene: TRBD2; v_gene: TRBV28; j_gene: TRBJ2-1; abundance: few
CDR3nt: TGTGCCTGGAGTGGGACTAGCCCCTATGAGCAGTACTTC; CDR3aa: CAWSGTSPYEQYF; d_gene: TRBD2; v_gene: TRBV30; j_gene: TRBJ2-7; abundance: NA
CDR3nt: TGTGCCAGCAGCCCCCCAGGGCTCTATGGCTACACCTTC; CDR3aa: CASSPPGLYGYTF; d_gene: NA; v_gene: TRBV9; j_gene: TRBJ1-2; abundance: NA
CDR3nt: TGCGCCAGCAGCCGGCAGGGATCCTACGAGCAGTACTTC; CDR3aa: CASSRQGSYEQYF; d_gene: NA; v_gene: TRBV5-1; j_gene: TRBJ2-7; abundance: few
CDR3nt: TGTGCCAGCTCAAGGGGTGGCTCTGGAAACACCATATATTTT; CDR3aa: CASSRGGSGNTIYF; d_gene: NA; v_gene: TRBV28; j_gene: TRBJ1-3; abundance: NA
CDR3nt: TGTGCCAGCAGTCAAGACGGAGGGAGCACCGGGGAGCTGTTTTTT; CDR3aa: CASSQDGGSTGELFF; d_gene: NA; v_gene: TRBV2; j_gene: TRBJ2-2; abundance: NA
CDR3nt: TGTGCCAGCAGTTCCACCAGGGGCGCCTACAATGAGCAGTTCTTC; CDR3aa: CASSSTRGAYNEQFF; d_gene: NA; v_gene: TRBV6-5; j_gene: TRBJ2-1; abundance: few
CDR3nt: TGTGCCATCAGTGAGACAGGGGGTTCGGCCCAGCATTTT; CDR3aa: CAISETGGSAQHF; d_gene: TRBD1; v_gene: TRBV10-3; j_gene: TRBJ1-5; abundance: few
CDR3nt: TGTGCCAGCTCACCCTATTCGAGGCGGGGAAGCACAGATACGCAGTATTTT; CDR3aa: CASSPYSRRGSTDTQYF; d_gene: NA; v_gene: TRBV18; j_gene: TRBJ2-3; abundance: few
CDR3nt: TGTGCCAGCAGCTTAGAGTACGACTCTTCGACCAGTAATGAGCAGTTCTTC; CDR3aa: CASSLEYDSSTSNEQFF; d_gene: NA; v_gene: TRBV7-9; j_gene: TRBJ2-1; abundance: NA
CDR3nt: TGTGCCAGCAGCCCCAGACAGCAGAGCTCCTACAATGAGCAGTTCTTC; CDR3aa: CASSPRQQSSYNEQFF; d_gene: NA; v_gene: TRBV9; j_gene: TRBJ2-1; abundance: few
CDR3nt: TGTGCCAGCAGCTTAGGAACAGGGGGCGAAGCTTTCTTT; CDR3aa: CASSLGTGGEAFF; d_gene: TRBD1; v_gene: TRBV11-2; j_gene: TRBJ1-1; abundance: few
CDR3nt: TGCGCCAGCAGCCAAGCTCCGGGACAGGGGCTCTATGAGCAGTTCTTC; CDR3aa: CASSQAPGQGLYEQFF; d_gene: TRBD1; v_gene: TRBV4-1; j_gene: TRBJ2-1; abundance: few
CDR3nt: TGTGCCAGCAGGGAGGACAGCGCGAGGGACGAGCAGTACTTC; CDR3aa: CASREDSARDEQYF; d_gene: NA; v_gene: TRBV6-1; j_gene: TRBJ2-7; abundance: few